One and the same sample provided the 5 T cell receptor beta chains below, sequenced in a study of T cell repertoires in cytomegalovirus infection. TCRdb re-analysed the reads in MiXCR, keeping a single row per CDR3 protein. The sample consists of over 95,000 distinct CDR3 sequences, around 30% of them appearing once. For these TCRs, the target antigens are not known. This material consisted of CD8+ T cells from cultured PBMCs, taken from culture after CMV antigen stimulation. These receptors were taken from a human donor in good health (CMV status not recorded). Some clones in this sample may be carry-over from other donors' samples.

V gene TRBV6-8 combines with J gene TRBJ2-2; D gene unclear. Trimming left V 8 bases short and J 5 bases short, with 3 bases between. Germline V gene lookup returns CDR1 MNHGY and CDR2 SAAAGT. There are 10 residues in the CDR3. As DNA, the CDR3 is TGTGCCAGCGGGACCGGGGAGCTGTTTTTT. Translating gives CASGTGELFF.

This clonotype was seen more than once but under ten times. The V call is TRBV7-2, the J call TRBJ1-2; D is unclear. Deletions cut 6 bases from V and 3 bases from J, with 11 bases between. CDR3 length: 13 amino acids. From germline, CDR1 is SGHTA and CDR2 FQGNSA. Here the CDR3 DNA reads TGTGCCAGCAGGGGTCCTGGAGACTATGGCTACACCTTC. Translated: CASRGPGDYGYTF.

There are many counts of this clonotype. For the CDR3, the DNA is TGTGCCAGCAGCTCAGGGGTCGGGACGGAAGCTTTCTTT. As protein: CASSSGVGTEAFF. The V gene is TRBV7-8, the J gene TRBJ1-1; perhaps TRBD1 as D (6 bases). CDR1 is SGHVS and CDR2 is FQNEAQ in the germline V gene. Trimming took off 4 bases at V and 8 bases at J, with 14 bases between the two ends. This CDR3 region has 13 residues.

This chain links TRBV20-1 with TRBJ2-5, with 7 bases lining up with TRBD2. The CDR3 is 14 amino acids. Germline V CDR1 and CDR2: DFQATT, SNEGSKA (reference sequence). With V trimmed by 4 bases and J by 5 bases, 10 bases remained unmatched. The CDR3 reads CSATKEGEGETQYF. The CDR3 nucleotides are TGCAGTGCTACGAAGGAAGGGGAGGGGGAGACCCAGTACTTC.

CDR3 loop: CASSWTGDSGNTIYF. The CDR3 DNA is TGTGCCAGCAGCTGGACAGGGGACTCTGGAAACACCATATATTTT. The V call is TRBV5-4, the J call TRBJ1-3; 9 nucleotides align to TRBD1. The V gene's germline CDR1 is SGHNT and CDR2 YYREEE (reference sequence). V was pared by 3 bases and J by 0 bases, with 1 base of the junction left unmatched. The CDR3 loop spans 15 amino acids. Full variable domain (missing parts from reference TRBV5-4 and TRBJ1-3): ETGVTQSPTHLIKTRGQQVTLRCSSQSGHNTVSWYQQALGQGPQFIFQYYREEENGRGNFPPRFSGLQFPNYSSELNVNALELDDSALYLCASSWTGDSGNTIYFGEGSWLTVV.